These T cell receptor beta chains were read from a single sample in a study of blood T cells in healthy people across ages. In TCRdb, the 5' RACE reads were re-called with MiXCR into one record per CDR3 protein. This table has under 800,000 distinct CDR3 sequences, more than 40% appearing once. The sequenced sample was blood. These TCRs come from a woman aged 60 to 75 in good health. CDR3s include the opening cysteine and the closing phenylalanine or tryptophan. The order of the fields is CDR3 length, V gene, J gene, clone size, D gene, CDR3 DNA, CDR3 protein. A D gene is named only where the DNA matches it firmly. Expanded clones get a size class; other rows say once, few or many, or leave the size out.

13	TRBV4-3	TRBJ1-1	few	.	TGCGCCAGCAGCCAAGAAAAGGAGGGGGAAGCTTTCTTT	CASSQEKEGEAFF
13	TRBV12-3/TRBV12-4	TRBJ1-1	.	.	TGTGCCAGCAGACGACAGGTGGACACTGAAGCTTTCTTT	CASRRQVDTEAFF
17	TRBV5-1	TRBJ2-1	many	TRBD1	TGCGCCAGCAGCTTTGGACAGGCGGACCTCTCCTACAATGAGCAGTTCTTC	CASSFGQADLSYNEQFF
14	TRBV20-1	TRBJ2-7	.	TRBD2	TGCAGTGCTCGAGGGACTAGCAGGACCTACGAGCAGTACTTC	CSARGTSRTYEQYF
12	TRBV7-9	TRBJ2-2	.	.	TGTGCCAGCAACTCTGGGGGTCGGCAGCTGTTTTTT	CASNSGGRQLFF
15	TRBV9	TRBJ2-7	.	.	TGTGCCAGCAGCGTAGTGTCTAGCGCCCGTGGCGAGCAGTACTTC	CASSVVSSARGEQYF
12	TRBV20-1	TRBJ2-7	.	.	TGCAGTGCTAGAGACGCCCCCTACGAGCAGTACTTC	CSARDAPYEQYF
15	TRBV12-3/TRBV12-4	TRBJ2-3	few	TRBD2	TGTGCCAGCAGTTATAGCGGGAGGGCCGGAGATACGCAGTATTTT	CASSYSGRAGDTQYF
13	TRBV6-6	TRBJ2-1	.	.	TGTGCCAGCAGGCAAAACGCCGGGGGTGAGCAGTTCTTC	CASRQNAGGEQFF
13	TRBV5-1	TRBJ1-2	many	TRBD1	TGTGCCAGCAGCCTGGGACAGGGGGATGGCTACACCTTC	CASSLGQGDGYTF
16	TRBV6-6	TRBJ2-3	.	TRBD2	TGTGCCAGCAGTTCCCGACTAGCGGAGCCCACAGATACGCAGTATTTT	CASSSRLAEPTDTQYF
16	TRBV20-1	TRBJ1-2	few	.	TGCAGTGCTAGAGCACCGACAGACCCTAACTCTATTGGCTACACCTTC	CSARAPTDPNSIGYTF
16	TRBV7-2	TRBJ2-5	few	TRBD2	TGTGCCAGCAGCTCAACCGGGACTAGCGGGTCAGAGACCCAGTACTTC	CASSSTGTSGSETQYF
15	TRBV12-3/TRBV12-4	TRBJ2-5	few	TRBD1	TGTGCCAGCAGTCCCGGGACAGCGTTCCAAGAGACCCAGTACTTC	CASSPGTAFQETQYF
14	TRBV7-9	TRBJ2-5	few	.	TGTGCCAGCAGCTTTTTTGGAAACCAAGAGACCCAGTACTTC	CASSFFGNQETQYF
17	TRBV3-1	TRBJ2-7	few	TRBD2	TGTGCCAGCAGCCCCCCTTTCGGGACTAGCGGGCACTACGAGCAGTACTTC	CASSPPFGTSGHYEQYF
19	TRBV3-1	TRBJ2-1	.	TRBD2	TGTGCCAGCAGCCAAGAACGAGGGACTAGGGGGGGGTTTTACAATGAGCAGTTCTTC	CASSQERGTRGGFYNEQFF
15	TRBV19	TRBJ2-5	few	TRBD1	TGTGCCAGTAGTGCTACCGGGACAGGACGAGAGACCCAGTACTTC	CASSATGTGRETQYF
16	TRBV12-3/TRBV12-4	TRBJ2-7	.	TRBD2	TGTGCCAGCAGTTACTGGACTAGCGGGGGGAACCACGAGCAGTACTTC	CASSYWTSGGNHEQYF
13	TRBV6-5	TRBJ2-1	few	.	TGTGCCAGCAGCTTCACGTATGACAATGAGCAGTTCTTC	CASSFTYDNEQFF
14	TRBV10-3	TRBJ1-2	once	TRBD1	TGTGCCATCGGGAATCGACAGGGGGCGGATGGCTGCACCTTC	CAIGNRQGADGCTF
11	TRBV20-1	TRBJ1-2	few	.	TGCAGTGCTAGAGTGGGGAATGGCTACACCTTC	CSARVGNGYTF
18	TRBV10-3	TRBJ2-6	.	TRBD1	TGTGCCATCAGGGGGACAGAGGCCTCAAACTCTGGGGCCAACGTCCTGACTTTC	CAIRGTEASNSGANVLTF
12	TRBV29-1	TRBJ2-2	few	.	TGCAGCGTTGAAGAGCAAACCGGGGAGCTGTTTTTT	CSVEEQTGELFF
13	TRBV10-3	TRBJ2-5	many	TRBD2	TGTGCCACCGCCCTAGCGGGGGAGGAGACCCAGTACTTC	CATALAGEETQYF
16	TRBV7-9	TRBJ1-5	.	TRBD1	TGTGCCAGCAGCACCGACAGGGTGATGAGCAATCAGCCCCAGCATTTT	CASSTDRVMSNQPQHF
16	TRBV12-3/TRBV12-4	TRBJ2-6	.	.	TGTGCCAGCAGGCCCGAAAACAGGGCTGGGGCCAACGTCCTGACTTTC	CASRPENRAGANVLTF
12	TRBV20-1	TRBJ2-7	.	.	TGCAGTGCTGGATCAGGGATGAATGAGCAGTACTTC	CSAGSGMNEQYF
15	TRBV18	TRBJ2-1	few	TRBD2	TGTGCCAGCTCCCGGGGACTAGCGGGATTCTATGAGCAGTTCTTC	CASSRGLAGFYEQFF
13	TRBV10-3	TRBJ2-7	once	TRBD2	TGCGCCATCCTGGCTAGCGGGAGTCACGAGCAGTACTTC	CAILASGSHEQYF
15	TRBV29-1	TRBJ2-3	.	.	TGCAGCGTTGAAGATCGGAACTTTCGCGGAGATACGCAGTATTTT	CSVEDRNFRGDTQYF
15	TRBV5-4	TRBJ2-7	few	TRBD2	TGTGCCAGCAGTTTTAGCGGGAGCCTCTCCTACGAGCAGTACTTC	CASSFSGSLSYEQYF
14	TRBV11-2	TRBJ2-7	.	.	TGTGCCAGCAGCTTAGAATCCAGGCTCGCCGAGCAGTACTTC	CASSLESRLAEQYF